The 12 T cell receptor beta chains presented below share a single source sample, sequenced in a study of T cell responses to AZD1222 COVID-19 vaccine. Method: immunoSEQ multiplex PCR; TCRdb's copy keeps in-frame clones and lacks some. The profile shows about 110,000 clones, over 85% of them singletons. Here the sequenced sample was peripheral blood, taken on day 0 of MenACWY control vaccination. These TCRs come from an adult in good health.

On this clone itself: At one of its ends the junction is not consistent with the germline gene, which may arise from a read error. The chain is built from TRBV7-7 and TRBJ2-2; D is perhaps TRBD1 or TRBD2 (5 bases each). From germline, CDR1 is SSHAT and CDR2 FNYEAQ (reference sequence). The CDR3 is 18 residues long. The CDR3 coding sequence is TGTGCTAGCAGCTTAGCCCCTAAAACCGGGGACCGCACCGGGGAGCTGTTTTTT. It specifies CASSLAPKTGDRTGELFF.

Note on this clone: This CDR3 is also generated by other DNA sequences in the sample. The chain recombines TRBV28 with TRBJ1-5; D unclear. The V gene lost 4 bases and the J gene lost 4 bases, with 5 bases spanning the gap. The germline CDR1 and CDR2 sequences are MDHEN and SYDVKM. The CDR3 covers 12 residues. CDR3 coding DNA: TGTGCCAGCAGTTCGAATAATCAGCCCCAGCATTTT. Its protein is CASSSNNQPQHF.

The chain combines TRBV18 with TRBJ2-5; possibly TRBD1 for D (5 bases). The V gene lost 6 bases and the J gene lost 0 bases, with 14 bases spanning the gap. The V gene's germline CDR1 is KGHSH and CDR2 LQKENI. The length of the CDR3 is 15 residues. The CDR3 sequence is CASSGRQGNQETQYF. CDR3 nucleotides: TGTGCCAGCTCGGGTAGGCAGGGCAACCAAGAGACCCAGTACTTC.

This chain's CDR3 is CASSGQGGYVETQYF. The CDR3 region has the DNA TGCGCCAGCAGCGGACAGGGAGGTTATGTGGAGACCCAGTACTTC. The chain has TRBV5-1 and TRBJ2-5; 8 bases line up with TRBD1. V lost 4 bases and J lost 5; bases outside the gene matches: 10. The germline V gene encodes CDR1 SGHRS and CDR2 YFSETQ. The CDR3 contains 15 residues.

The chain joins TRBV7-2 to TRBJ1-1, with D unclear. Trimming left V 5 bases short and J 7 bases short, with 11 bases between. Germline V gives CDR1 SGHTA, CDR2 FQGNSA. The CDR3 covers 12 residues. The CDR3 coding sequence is TGTGCCAGCAGCCCCTTCCGGAGTGAAGCTTTCTTT. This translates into CASSPFRSEAFF.

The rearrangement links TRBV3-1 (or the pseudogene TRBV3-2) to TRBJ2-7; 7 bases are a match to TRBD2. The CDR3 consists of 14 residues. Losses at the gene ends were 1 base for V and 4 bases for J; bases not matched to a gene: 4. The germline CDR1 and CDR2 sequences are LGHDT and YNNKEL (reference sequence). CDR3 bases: TGTGCCAGCAGCCAAGGCGGGGGAAGGTACGAGCAGTACTTC. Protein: CASSQGGGRYEQYF.

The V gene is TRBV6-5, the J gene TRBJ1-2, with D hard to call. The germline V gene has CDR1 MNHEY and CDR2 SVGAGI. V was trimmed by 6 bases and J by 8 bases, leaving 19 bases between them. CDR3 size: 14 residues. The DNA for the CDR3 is TGTGCCAGCAGCCAACAGACACGACCACTCGGCTACACCTTC. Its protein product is CASSQQTRPLGYTF.

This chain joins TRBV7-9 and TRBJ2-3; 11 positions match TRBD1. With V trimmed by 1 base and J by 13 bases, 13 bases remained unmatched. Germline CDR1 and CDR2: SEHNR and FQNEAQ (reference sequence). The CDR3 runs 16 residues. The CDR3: CASSLDGQGASSEKYF. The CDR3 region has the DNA TGTGCCAGCAGCTTAGACGGACAGGGGGCGAGTTCGGAAAAGTATTTT.

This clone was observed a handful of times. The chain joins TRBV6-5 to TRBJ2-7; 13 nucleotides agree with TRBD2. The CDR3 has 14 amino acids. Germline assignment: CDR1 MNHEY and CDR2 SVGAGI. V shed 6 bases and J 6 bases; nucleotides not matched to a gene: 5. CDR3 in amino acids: CASRGTSGAGEQYF. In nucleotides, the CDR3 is TGTGCCAGCAGGGGGACTAGCGGGGCGGGCGAGCAGTACTTC.

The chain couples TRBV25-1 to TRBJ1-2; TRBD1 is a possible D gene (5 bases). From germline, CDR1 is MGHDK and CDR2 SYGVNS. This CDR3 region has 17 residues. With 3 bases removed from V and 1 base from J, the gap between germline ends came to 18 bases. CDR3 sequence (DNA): TGTGCCAGCAGTGATGACGGGACTCTGAGTGGTAACTATGGCTACACCTTC. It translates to CASSDDGTLSGNYGYTF.

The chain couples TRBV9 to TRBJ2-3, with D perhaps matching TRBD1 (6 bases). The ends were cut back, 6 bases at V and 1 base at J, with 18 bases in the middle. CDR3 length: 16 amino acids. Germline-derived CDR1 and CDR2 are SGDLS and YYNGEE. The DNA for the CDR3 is TGTGCCAGCACTCCTCAGGGCAGGGGAGGCACAGATACGCAGTATTTT. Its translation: CASTPQGRGGTDTQYF.

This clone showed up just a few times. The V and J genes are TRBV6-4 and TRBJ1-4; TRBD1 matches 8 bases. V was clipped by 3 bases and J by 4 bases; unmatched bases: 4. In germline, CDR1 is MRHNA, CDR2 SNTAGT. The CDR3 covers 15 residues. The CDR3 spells CASSEPGTGNEKLFF. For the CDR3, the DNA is TGTGCCAGCAGTGAACCCGGGACAGGTAATGAAAAACTGTTTTTT.